A single sample is the source of the 8 T cell receptor beta chains below, sequenced in a study of blood T cell repertoires in COVID-19. Only in-frame clones appear in the TCRdb table, and some are missing; sequencing was by immunoSEQ multiplex PCR. The table has some 210,000 clones, roughly nine tenths seen once; the top ten hold approximately 1.2%. Sequenced: peripheral blood. Every receptor here comes from a man aged 30 to 45 with acute or convalescent COVID-19.

This rearrangement joins TRBV28 to TRBJ1-4; D gene uncertain. The V gene lost 3 bases and the J gene lost 6 bases, with 11 bases spanning the gap. Germline CDR1 and CDR2: MDHEN and SYDVKM. This CDR3 has 14 residues. Here the CDR3 DNA reads TGTGCCAGCAGTTTGGTGTCAGTTGATGAAAAACTGTTTTTT. Translating it yields CASSLVSVDEKLFF.

The J gene is TRBJ2-3, the V gene TRBV7-2; tentative D call: TRBD1 (5 bases). CDR1 is SGHTA and CDR2 is FQGNSA in the germline V gene. This CDR3 region has 14 residues. V was pared by 4 bases and J by 6 bases, with 14 bases between. The CDR3 sequence is CASSSPGSADTQYF. For the CDR3, the DNA is TGTGCCAGCAGCTCCCCAGGGTCTGCCGATACGCAGTATTTT. Filled out from reference TRBV7-2 and TRBJ2-3, the complete variable domain reads GAGVSQSPSNKVTEKGKDVELRCDPISGHTALYWYRQSLGQGLEFLIYFQGNSAPDKSGLPSDRFSAERTGGSVSTLTIQRTQQEDSAVYLCASSSPGSADTQYFGPGTRLTVL.

This clone was observed a single time. As DNA, the CDR3 is TGTGCCAGCGTCCTAGAGCCCTCTGGAAACACCATATATTTT. This gives the protein CASVLEPSGNTIYF. This chain joins TRBV7-9 and TRBJ1-3; D gene ambiguous. Looked up from germline, CDR1 is SEHNR and CDR2 is FQNEAQ (reference sequence). The CDR3 has 14 residues. Trimming took 8 bases from V and 0 from J, leaving 11 bases between them. The whole variable domain, filled in from reference TRBV7-9 and TRBJ1-3, reads DTGVSQNPRHKITKRGQNVTFRCDPISEHNRLYWYRQTLGQGPEFLTYFQNEAQLEKSRLLSDRFSAERPKGSFSTLEIQRTEQGDSAMYLCASVLEPSGNTIYFGEGSWLTVV.

The genes are TRBV6-5 and TRBJ2-2; D is unclear. Germline-derived CDR1 and CDR2 are MNHEY and SVGAGI. The CDR3 totals 11 residues. V dropped 6 bases and J dropped 6 bases, with 5 bases sitting between them. The CDR3 sequence is CASSHAGELFF. The CDR3 DNA is TGTGCCAGCAGCCATGCCGGGGAGCTGTTTTTT.

The chain recombines TRBV27 with TRBJ2-7; 9 positions match TRBD2. The CDR3 has 15 residues. The junction had 7 bases not matched to a gene; V was cut back by 2 bases and J by 5 bases. Germline CDR1 is MNHEY and CDR2 is SMNVEV (reference sequence). Here the CDR3 reads CASSLGLARADEQYF. The CDR3 DNA reads TGTGCCAGCAGTTTAGGACTAGCGCGAGCGGACGAGCAGTACTTC.

As DNA, the CDR3 is TGTGCCAGCGAGAAGGGCGGGAGGGGGGCCTACGAGCAGTACTTC. This sequence encodes CASEKGGRGAYEQYF. The chain carries TRBV6-5 and TRBJ2-7; 9 nucleotides align to TRBD2. V lost 8 bases and J lost 2; bases outside the gene matches: 10. This CDR3 contains 15 residues. Looked up from germline, CDR1 is MNHEY and CDR2 is SVGAGI.

The rearrangement uses TRBV5-1 and TRBJ2-3; 8 bases are a match to TRBD2. CDR1 is SGHRS and CDR2 is YFSETQ in the germline V gene. The CDR3 totals 14 residues. With V trimmed by 4 bases and J by 3 bases, 4 bases remained unmatched. The CDR3 DNA reads TGCGCCAGCAGCCTTAGCGGGAAGACAGATACGCAGTATTTT. Protein sequence: CASSLSGKTDTQYF.

This sequence joins TRBV4-1 and TRBJ2-7; D is unresolved. The CDR3 length is 16 residues. Trimming left V 3 bases short and J 2 bases short, with 17 bases between. Per germline, CDR1 MGHRA and CDR2 YSYEKL. The CDR3 bases are TGCGCCAGCAGCCATCCCGGTCCCGCAGGTACCTACGAGCAGTACTTC. Its translation is CASSHPGPAGTYEQYF.